The rows below give T cell receptor beta chains drawn from one sample of a study of PD-1 blockade in classical Hodgkin lymphoma. Generated by immunoSEQ multiplex PCR, the TCRdb table keeps only in-frame clones and is missing some. The sample has roughly 60,000 clones; around 90% are singletons. The sequences come from peripheral blood mononuclear cells (PBMCs), collected at baseline. These receptors were collected from a human donor with classical Hodgkin lymphoma. The CDR3 runs from the conserved cysteine through the conserved F or W. The D gene is left open where the match is weak. Rows give clone size only sometimes, using once, few, many, or a class for an expanded clone.

>.|15|.|TRBV5-6|TRBJ1-2
TGTGCCAGCAGCTTGAGGCTCGGGGCCACCTATGGCTACACCTTC
CASSLRLGATYGYTF
>.|16|.|TRBV9|TRBJ2-1
TGTGCCAGCAGCGGTAGGTGGGGGTACACCTACAATGAGCAGTTCTTC
CASSGRWGYTYNEQFF
>once|13|.|TRBV6-5|TRBJ1-5
TGTGCCAGCAGTTACTCACAGTGGCAGCCCCAGCATTTT
CASSYSQWQPQHF
>few|12|.|TRBV5-1|TRBJ2-3
TGCGCCAGCAGCTTGAGCACAGATACGCAGTATTTT
CASSLSTDTQYF
>.|15|.|TRBV27|TRBJ1-4
TGTGCCAGCAGTCCCATAGGCAGAACTAATGAAAAACTGTTTTTT
CASSPIGRTNEKLFF
>.|14|.|TRBV27|TRBJ2-7
TGTGCCAGCAGTCCCCGAGGGGGAGTCGACGAGCAGTACTTC
CASSPRGGVDEQYF
>once|15|TRBD2|TRBV27|TRBJ2-7
TGTGCCAGCAGACTACTAGCGGGAGGACCCTACGAGCAGTACTTC
CASRLLAGGPYEQYF
>.|14|.|TRBV30|TRBJ2-2
TGTGCCTGGAGGCGGGGCTCGAACACCGGGGAGCTGTTTTTT
CAWRRGSNTGELFF
>medium-sized|12|.|TRBV5-1|TRBJ1-1
TGCGCCAGCCGTCAGGGGTACACTGAAGCTTTCTTT
CASRQGYTEAFF
>.|14|TRBD2|TRBV7-2|TRBJ2-1
TGTGCCAGCAGCCGGGGACTAGCCTGGAATGAGCAGTTCTTC
CASSRGLAWNEQFF
>.|10|.|TRBV29-1|TRBJ1-1
TGCAGCGTTGGGGCGGGTGAAGCTTTCTTT
CSVGAGEAFF
>.|14|.|TRBV19|TRBJ2-3
TGTGCCACCTCTAGGTGGAGTTTTGCGGATACGCAGTATTTT
CATSRWSFADTQYF
>.|14|TRBD1|TRBV2|TRBJ1-5
TGTGCCAGCAGTGAGTGGACAGGGGATCAGCCCCAGCATTTT
CASSEWTGDQPQHF
>.|14|.|TRBV13|TRBJ1-1
TGTGCCAGCAGCTTAGCGCGTCGGGGCACTGAAGCTTTCTTT
CASSLARRGTEAFF
>.|14|.|TRBV7-8|TRBJ1-1
TGTGCCAGCAGCTTACAGGGGCCCGGCACTGAAGCTTTCTTT
CASSLQGPGTEAFF
>.|14|TRBD1|TRBV9|TRBJ1-1
TGTGCCAGCAGTAACAGGGGGGAGGACACTGAAGCTTTCTTT
CASSNRGEDTEAFF